This T cell receptor (beta chain) was captured in a study of post-analysis software for immune sequencing data. Whole-study context: The disease courses spanned relapsing-remitting, secondary progressive and progressive-relapsing forms of multiple sclerosis. Study-level points and caveats: Multiple sclerosis patients had significantly lower normalized Chao1 diversity than controls. Patients showed TRBV5-6, TRBV5-1 and TRBV20-1 among 4 or 5 TRBV segments more frequent than in controls. Strong co-clustering by F measure was evident for samples that had been prepared in the same batch.

Prepared libraries of TCR beta cDNA carried unique molecular identifiers. It was from roughly 1.1 to 9.2 million T cells that about half a million cDNA molecules came. TCRdb re-analysed the PCR reads in MiXCR, keeping a single row per CDR3 protein. The repertoire holds hundreds of thousands of distinct CDR3 sequences, with over 45% as singletons. In germline, CDR1 is SEHNR, CDR2 FQNEAQ (reference sequence). V lost 3 bases, J lost 6 bases, and 3 bases stayed unmatched. The CDR3 consists of 15 residues. The sample holds many counts of this clonotype. Its specificity is not known. V gene TRBV7-9 combines with J gene TRBJ2-1, with 12 bases that match TRBD2. Input material: blood. The clonotype was recovered from a girl aged 2-10 years with multiple sclerosis. CDR3 amino acids: CASSFGTSGSNEQFF. CDR3 nucleotide sequence: TGTGCCAGCAGCTTTGGGACTAGCGGGTCCAATGAGCAGTTCTTC.